A selection of T cell receptor beta chains follows, all from one sample in a study of beta chain features in type 1 diabetes. The method was immunoSEQ multiplex PCR; TCRdb's version includes in-frame clones alone and lacks a portion of them. Among 450,000 to 600,000 clones listed, about 30% were seen once. Sequencing was carried out using naive CD4+ T cells from blood. The origin of the receptors is a man between 18 and 35 years old in good health. Each CDR3 is given with its conserved first and last residue. D genes are given only for firm matches. Only part of the rows carry a size: once, few, many, or a class if the clone is expanded.

TRBV15	TRBJ1-5	13	NA	NA	CATTKGWVQPQHF	TGTGCCACCACCAAAGGGTGGGTCCAGCCCCAGCATTTT
TRBV2	TRBJ1-4	11	NA	NA	CASSVGEKLFF	TGTGCCAGCAGTGTGGGAGAAAAACTGTTTTTT
TRBV25-1	TRBJ2-1	15	few	TRBD1	CASRLDRDSYNEQFF	TGTGCCAGCAGGCTGGACAGGGACTCCTACAATGAGCAGTTCTTC
TRBV9	TRBJ2-1	14	NA	TRBD2	CASSVSGMNYEQFF	TGTGCCAGCAGCGTTAGCGGGATGAATTATGAGCAGTTCTTC
TRBV4-1	TRBJ1-4	15	NA	NA	CASSLMGGRDEKLFF	TGCGCCAGCAGCCTTATGGGGGGGAGGGACGAAAAACTGTTTTTT
TRBV25-1	TRBJ2-7	14	NA	NA	CASSDPSRGSEQYF	TGTGCCAGCAGTGACCCGTCTCGTGGGTCCGAGCAGTACTTC
TRBV5-6	TRBJ2-7	14	NA	TRBD1	CASSFRDRVREQYF	TGTGCCAGCAGCTTCCGGGACAGGGTTCGCGAGCAGTACTTC
TRBV9	TRBJ2-7	19	NA	TRBD2	CASSATGTSGGGRGVEQYF	TGTGCCAGCAGCGCCACCGGGACTAGCGGGGGAGGACGAGGAGTCGAGCAGTACTTC
TRBV30	TRBJ1-4	13	few	NA	CAWSQALYEKLFF	TGTGCCTGGAGTCAGGCATTATATGAAAAACTGTTTTTT
TRBV30	TRBJ2-6	15	few	NA	CAWSVLTTGANVLTF	TGTGCCTGGAGTGTACTGACAACGGGGGCCAACGTCCTGACTTTC
TRBV30	TRBJ2-1	13	few	TRBD2	CAWSVLAELEQFF	TGTGCCTGGAGTGTACTAGCGGAGCTAGAGCAGTTCTTC
TRBV6-5	TRBJ2-7	14	NA	NA	CASSSQGQDYEQYF	TGTGCCAGCAGTTCCCAAGGACAAGACTACGAGCAGTACTTC
TRBV5-4	TRBJ2-2	14	NA	NA	CASSLGGDTGELFF	TGTGCCAGCAGCTTAGGAGGGGACACCGGGGAGCTGTTTTTT
TRBV10-3	TRBJ2-7	16	few	TRBD2	CAIRPGLAGGSSEQYF	TGTGCCATCAGGCCGGGACTAGCGGGAGGCAGCTCCGAGCAGTACTTC
TRBV9	TRBJ2-2	14	NA	NA	CASSVWEDTGELFF	TGTGCCAGCAGCGTCTGGGAGGACACCGGGGAGCTGTTTTTT
TRBV29-1	TRBJ2-5	14	few	NA	CSAAPGAIGETQYF	TGCAGCGCCGCCCCCGGGGCCATCGGAGAGACCCAGTACTTC
TRBV29-1	TRBJ2-2	11	few	NA	CSVEDTGELFF	TGCAGCGTTGAGGACACCGGGGAGCTGTTTTTT
TRBV20-1	TRBJ2-7	11	NA	NA	CSARRGYEQYF	TGCAGTGCTAGACGCGGGTACGAGCAGTACTTC
TRBV6-6	TRBJ1-1	15	few	NA	CASSPSTGGRSEAFF	TGTGCCAGCAGCCCATCGACGGGGGGAAGGTCTGAAGCTTTCTTT
TRBV2	TRBJ2-5	13	NA	NA	CASREDRLGTQYF	TGTGCCAGCAGAGAAGACAGGTTAGGGACCCAGTACTTC
TRBV9	TRBJ2-5	15	few	NA	CASSVERGAWETQYF	TGTGCCAGCAGCGTAGAAAGGGGCGCGTGGGAGACCCAGTACTTC
TRBV29-1	TRBJ2-5	12	few	NA	CSVEEGLGTQYF	TGCAGCGTTGAAGAGGGGCTCGGGACCCAGTACTTC
TRBV28	TRBJ2-4	13	once	NA	CASRDSRINIQYF	TGTGCCAGCAGGGACAGTAGAATAAACATTCAGTACTTC
TRBV7-9	TRBJ2-1	16	NA	TRBD2	CASSLGTSGTYNEQFF	TGTGCCAGCAGCCTCGGTACTAGCGGAACCTACAATGAGCAGTTCTTC
TRBV28	TRBJ2-5	11	NA	NA	CASTSLETQYF	TGTGCCAGCACTAGCTTGGAGACCCAGTACTTC
TRBV5-1	TRBJ2-1	14	NA	NA	CASSLDRQYNEQFF	TGCGCCAGCAGCTTAGACAGGCAATACAATGAGCAGTTCTTC
TRBV6-5	TRBJ1-2	14	NA	NA	CASSSPSGNYGYTF	TGTGCCAGCAGTTCCCCCTCGGGGAACTATGGCTACACCTTC
TRBV18	TRBJ1-1	12	few	NA	CASSPLVTEAFF	TGTGCCAGCTCACCGCTCGTCACTGAAGCTTTCTTT
TRBV30	TRBJ2-2	14	few	TRBD1	CAWSVTGVTGELFF	TGTGCCTGGAGTGTGACAGGGGTCACCGGGGAGCTGTTTTTT
TRBV7-2	TRBJ2-5	15	few	TRBD1	CASSLAWTGTETQYF	TGTGCCAGCAGCCTCGCCTGGACAGGGACCGAGACCCAGTACTTC
TRBV7-6	TRBJ2-5	14	few	NA	CASSYRPTGETQYF	TGTGCCAGCAGCTACCGGCCAACTGGGGAGACCCAGTACTTC
TRBV11-2	TRBJ2-7	15	few	TRBD2	CASSRISQLANEQYF	TGTGCCAGCAGCCGAATTTCCCAACTAGCGAACGAGCAGTACTTC
TRBV7-6	TRBJ2-7	12	NA	NA	CASSLTGYEQYF	TGTGCCAGCAGCTTAACCGGCTACGAGCAGTACTTC
TRBV30	TRBJ1-2	14	NA	NA	CAWSVNGINYGYTF	TGTGCCTGGAGTGTGAATGGGATTAACTATGGCTACACCTTC
TRBV29-1	TRBJ2-7	14	few	TRBD1	CSVETRPGGNEQYF	TGCAGCGTTGAAACGCGTCCAGGGGGTAACGAGCAGTACTTC
TRBV7-9	TRBJ2-5	11	few	NA	CASSLVETQYF	TGTGCCAGCAGCTTAGTTGAGACCCAGTACTTC
TRBV27	TRBJ2-5	13	few	NA	CASSRQGKETQYF	TGTGCCAGCAGTAGGCAGGGGAAAGAGACCCAGTACTTC